This T cell receptor beta chain derives from a study of blood T cell repertoires in COVID-19. Study information: PBMCs, B-cell-depleted T cells, or T cells provided the cDNA or gDNA that made up the material.

Unmatched junction bases numbered 2, after V lost 4 bases and J lost 8 bases. There are 14 residues in the CDR3. The V gene's germline CDR1 is SNHLY and CDR2 FYNNEI. The table came from immunoSEQ multiplex PCR; TCRdb's copy has only in-frame clones and leaves some out. The sample lists over 55,000 clones; 80% to 90% were seen once. This sequence originates from a man aged 45-60 years with active COVID-19. This chain links TRBV2 with TRBJ2-1; 13 nucleotides line up with TRBD2. Specimen: peripheral blood. The CDR3 loop reads CASSVGLAGDEQFF. The CDR3 DNA reads TGTGCCAGCAGTGTAGGACTAGCGGGAGATGAGCAGTTCTTC.